The 20 T cell receptor beta chains listed next were all sequenced from one sample in a study of lymphopenia after photon versus proton radiotherapy (dated by TCRdb to about 2019). The protocol used for the library was the immunoSEQ multiplex PCR assay. The table was pulled from immuneACCESS by TCRdb, which kept in-frame rearrangements only. Such tables lose some clones; where checked, under half of the loss comes from unresolved V genes, and the rest has no known cause. A total of under 9,500 clones appear in this sample, just under 95% of them only once. The ten largest clones take up around 1.5% of the sample. Specimen: peripheral blood, collected from a patient treated with photon-based radiotherapy. The receptors shown here come from a woman between 50 and 59 years old with cholangiocarcinoma.

The chain employs TRBV7-2 and TRBJ1-1; D not resolved. Trimming left V 6 bases short and J 0 bases short, with 20 bases between. The CDR3 runs to 17 residues. The germline CDR1 and CDR2 sequences are SGHTA and FQGNSA. The CDR3 loop reads CASSNRHGPALNTEAFF. The CDR3 DNA is TGTGCCAGCAGTAACCGACACGGCCCGGCGTTGAACACTGAAGCTTTCTTT.

This clone was seen just once. The V and J genes are TRBV7-2 and TRBJ1-2; D possibly corresponds to TRBD1 (5 bases). V lost 4 bases and J lost 6, with 27 bases in between. The CDR3 contains 18 residues. Germline CDR1 SGHTA, CDR2 FQGNSA. The CDR3 DNA is TGTGCCAGCAGCTCCCCGGACACCCTTAGGATTAGGAAGGATGGCTACACCTTC. It codes for CASSSPDTLRIRKDGYTF.

The V gene is TRBV11-2, the J gene TRBJ2-7, with 7 bases matching TRBD1. Looked up from germline, CDR1 is SGHAT and CDR2 is FQNNGV. The CDR3 loop spans 16 amino acids. Losses at the gene ends were 4 bases for V and 1 base for J; bases not matched to a gene: 10. CDR3 protein: CASSSYRGLLSYEQYF. Here the CDR3 DNA reads TGTGCCAGCAGCTCCTACAGGGGCCTCCTTTCCTACGAGCAGTACTTC.

The chain links TRBV2 to TRBJ2-7, with D perhaps being TRBD1 or TRBD2 (5 bases each). The CDR3 length is 15 residues. Germline-derived CDR1 and CDR2 are SNHLY and FYNNEI. Trimming left V 7 bases short and J 1 base short, with 17 bases between. Here the CDR3 DNA reads TGTGCCAGCACCGTAGGGGTCGGGGAGTCCTACGAGCAGTACTTC. Protein sequence: CASTVGVGESYEQYF.

V gene TRBV7-9 combines with J gene TRBJ2-1; no definite D call. The CDR3 is 13 residues long. Germline CDR1 SEHNR, CDR2 FQNEAQ (reference sequence). V lost 5 bases and J lost 12, with 17 bases in between. The CDR3 bases are TGTGCCAGCAGCCCGGATTTACGGGTAGGGCAGTTCTTC. Protein product: CASSPDLRVGQFF.

The chain carries TRBV5-1 and TRBJ1-6; a weak D match, TRBD1 (5 bases). The CDR3 is 17 amino acids. With 0 bases removed from V and 7 bases from J, the gap between germline ends came to 17 bases. Germline V gene lookup returns CDR1 SGHRS and CDR2 YFSETQ. The CDR3: CASSLGSGTLLNSPLHF. The CDR3 nucleotides are TGCGCCAGCAGCTTGGGTTCAGGGACGCTATTAAATTCACCCCTCCACTTT.

The chain is built from TRBV6-5 and TRBJ1-5; D may be TRBD1 (6 bases). Germline values: CDR1 MNHEY, CDR2 SVGAGI. V dropped 0 bases and J dropped 6 bases, with 12 bases sitting between them. The CDR3 has 15 amino acids. The CDR3: CASSYSTQGGQPQHF. In DNA form, the CDR3 reads TGTGCCAGCAGTTACTCGACACAGGGTGGTCAGCCCCAGCATTTT.

This clone was found a few times. This chain joins TRBV9 and TRBJ1-2, with D tentatively TRBD1 (5 bases). CDR3 length: 13 amino acids. CDR1 SGDLS and CDR2 YYNGEE come from the germline V gene. The V end was cut by 3 bases, the J end by 4 bases, with 10 bases between. CDR3 sequence reads: CASSAQETYGYTF. DNA for the CDR3: TGTGCCAGCAGCGCACAGGAGACCTATGGCTACACCTTC.

The count of this clone is one. This chain connects TRBV11-2 to TRBJ2-7; no reliable D call. V shed 6 bases and J shed 7 bases, with 16 bases lying between them. Germline V gene data show CDR1 as SGHAT and CDR2 as FQNNGV. The CDR3 covers 13 residues. CDR3 DNA sequence: TGTGCCAGCAGTTTTAGTCCTATGGGGGAGCAGTACTTC. Protein sequence: CASSFSPMGEQYF.

J is TRBJ1-2 and V is TRBV2; D might be TRBD1 (6 bases). The length of the CDR3 is 14 residues. CDR1 and CDR2 (germline): SNHLY, FYNNEI. Deletions cut 6 bases from V and 0 bases from J, with 11 bases between. The CDR3 region has the DNA TGTGCCAGCAGGGACAGAGCTTCTAACTATGGCTACACCTTC. Translating it yields CASRDRASNYGYTF. Variable domain in full (rest from reference TRBV2 and TRBJ1-2): EPEVTQTPSHQVTQMGQEVILRCVPISNHLYFYWYRQILGQKVEFLVSFYNNEISEKSEIFDDQFSVERPDGSNFTLKIRSTKLEDSAMYFCASRDRASNYGYTFGSGTRLTVV.

The gene calls are TRBV19 and TRBJ1-4, with D tentatively TRBD1 (5 bases). V was shortened by 5 bases and J by 11 bases, with 18 bases between the two germline ends. This CDR3 has 14 amino acids. Germline lookup yields CDR1 LNHDA and CDR2 SQIVND (reference sequence). Written as DNA, the CDR3 is TGTGCCAGTAGTTACCGGGACGGTCTCCCCAAACTGTTTTTT. Translation gives CASSYRDGLPKLFF.

The genes are TRBV11-3 and TRBJ2-1; D tentatively fits TRBD1 or TRBD2 (6 bases each). The V gene lost 1 base and the J gene lost 4 bases, with 17 bases spanning the gap. Germline CDR1 SGHNT, CDR2 YENEEA. The CDR3 extends over 17 amino acids. The CDR3 spells CASSLGRAGGLYNEQFF. The CDR3 bases are TGTGCCAGCAGCTTAGGCAGGGCCGGGGGCCTGTACAATGAGCAGTTCTTC. The full variable domain, in which reference TRBV11-3 and TRBJ2-1 provide the parts outside the CDR3, is EAGVVQSPRYKIIEKKQPVAFWCNPISGHNTLYWYLQNLGQGPELLIRYENEEAVDDSQLPKDRFSAERLKGVDSTLKIQPAELGDSAVYLCASSLGRAGGLYNEQFFGPGTRLTVL.

V gene TRBV5-1 combines with J gene TRBJ2-5; possibly TRBD2 for D (6 bases). CDR1 is SGHRS, CDR2 YFSETQ, per germline. V lost 6 bases to trimming and J lost 5 bases, with 11 bases between them. The CDR3 consists of 12 residues. CDR3 amino acids: CASKEGIETQYF. CDR3 coding DNA: TGCGCCAGCAAGGAGGGGATCGAGACCCAGTACTTC.

V usage is TRBV7-9 and J usage is TRBJ2-7, with unresolved D. The CDR3 contains 14 residues. Germline CDR1 and CDR2: SEHNR and FQNEAQ (reference sequence). V was cut by 5 bases and J by 4 bases, with 15 bases left in between. The CDR3 DNA reads TGTGCCAGCAGCCCTCAGAATTCCCTATACGAGCAGTACTTC. Protein: CASSPQNSLYEQYF.

The chain employs TRBV7-6 and TRBJ2-1, with D possibly being TRBD2 (5 bases). CDR3 length: 12 residues. V lost 0 bases and J 9 bases, leaving 6 bases between the germline ends. CDR1 and CDR2 from the germline V gene are SGHVS and FNYEAQ. This CDR3 reads CASSLAGVEQFF. In nucleotides, the CDR3 is TGTGCCAGCAGCTTAGCCGGGGTTGAGCAGTTCTTC.

This chain joins TRBV18 and TRBJ2-3, with D possibly being TRBD2 (5 bases). V shed 6 bases and J shed 0 bases, with 13 bases lying between them. CDR3 length equals 15 residues. Germline assignment: CDR1 KGHSH and CDR2 LQKENI. The CDR3 region is CASSTGMGSTDTQYF. As DNA, the CDR3 is TGTGCCAGCTCTACGGGGATGGGGAGCACAGATACGCAGTATTTT.

DNA of the CDR3: TGTGCCAGTGGGGGACAAACCTACGAGCAGTACTTC. It encodes CASGGQTYEQYF. The rearrangement links TRBV19 to TRBJ2-7; D is perhaps TRBD1 (6 bases). V lost 8 bases, J lost 2 bases, and 10 bases lay in between. In germline, CDR1 is LNHDA, CDR2 SQIVND (reference sequence). This CDR3 spans 12 amino acids.

J is TRBJ1-5 and V is TRBV9; 9 bases agree with TRBD1. This CDR3 has 15 amino acids. V lost 9 bases, J lost 5 bases, and 12 bases stayed unmatched. The germline V gene encodes CDR1 SGDLS and CDR2 YYNGEE. CDR3 residues: CAILILGTGHQPQHF. In DNA, the CDR3 is TGTGCCATCTTAATCCTCGGGACAGGGCATCAGCCCCAGCATTTT.

This clone was detected only once. The chain combines TRBV10-2 with TRBJ1-5, with TRBD1 as a possible D gene (6 bases). The CDR3 has 16 amino acids. Deletions cut 4 bases from V and 2 bases from J, with 15 bases between. CDR1 WSHSY and CDR2 SAAADI come from the germline V gene. The CDR3, as DNA: TGCGCCAGCAGTGTCAGGGGTCAGGATCGCAATCAGCCCCAGCATTTT. The encoded protein is CASSVRGQDRNQPQHF.

The chain has TRBV9 and TRBJ2-5; weak D call: TRBD2 (7 bases). With the DNA end fitting TRBJ2-7 better, the J assignment may be wrong. The CDR3 is 16 residues long. The germline CDR1 and CDR2 sequences are SGDLS and YYNGEE. CDR3 sequence reads: CASSPTVGGHSYEQYF. The CDR3 bases are TGTGCCAGCAGCCCCACGGTGGGGGGGCATTCCTACGAGCAGTACTTC.